What follows are 29 T cell receptor beta chains derived from one specimen sequenced in a study of shared clonotypes between healthy human individuals. TCRdb's table, derived via immunoSEQ multiplex PCR, lists solely in-frame clones and lacks some. The data hold 850,000 to 1,100,000 clones, with 70% to 85% observed a single time. The sequenced material came from memory CD4+ T cells from PBMCs. Subset reported: CD45RA-negative fraction. The receptors shown here come from a man between 18 and 29 years old in good health. Some clones in this sample may be carry-over from other donors' samples.

This clone was detected ten times or more. This sequence joins TRBV13 and TRBJ2-1; 7 bases map to TRBD2. This CDR3 comprises 15 residues. The J segment lost 6 bases and the V segment lost 2 bases, leaving 7 bases of the junction unmatched. The germline V gene encodes CDR1 PRHDT and CDR2 FYEKMQ (reference sequence). The CDR3 coding sequence is TGTGCCAGCAGCTTAATAAAAGGGACTATCAATGAGCAGTTCTTC. Protein sequence: CASSLIKGTINEQFF.

The chain joins TRBV6-5 to TRBJ2-7; TRBD1 or TRBD2 may be the D gene (5 bases each). This CDR3 contains 15 residues. Looked up from germline, CDR1 is MNHEY and CDR2 is SVGAGI. The V end was cut by 6 bases, the J end by 2 bases, with 17 bases between. The CDR3, as DNA: TGTGCCAGCAGGAAATTAGGGACGGATCCCTACGAGCAGTACTTC. Residues: CASRKLGTDPYEQYF.

V and J are TRBV7-8 and TRBJ2-7; D possibly matches TRBD1 or TRBD2 (7 bases each). CDR3 size: 14 residues. Per the germline V gene, CDR1 is SGHVS and CDR2 is FQNEAQ. The V gene lost 10 bases and the J gene lost 6 bases, with 22 bases spanning the gap. This CDR3 is CATRRGRESGEQYF. The DNA of the CDR3 is TGTGCCACCCGGAGGGGGCGGGAGTCGGGCGAGCAGTACTTC.

The rearrangement joins TRBV19 to TRBJ2-7; 11 bases fit TRBD1. The CDR3 covers 17 residues. The germline gives CDR1 LNHDA, CDR2 SQIVND (reference sequence). Unmatched junction bases numbered 10, after V lost 5 bases and J lost 1 base. CDR3 residues: CASSPGLGQGASYEQYF. The DNA for the CDR3 is TGTGCCAGTAGTCCCGGGCTTGGACAGGGGGCTTCCTACGAGCAGTACTTC.

The chain couples TRBV5-6 to TRBJ2-5; 9 nucleotides line up with TRBD2. The CDR3 is made up of 15 amino acids. Germline CDR1 is SGHDT and CDR2 is YYEEEE. Trimming at V came to 3 bases and at J to 1 base, leaving 4 bases not matched to a gene. The CDR3 reads CASSSLAGFQETQYF. DNA of the CDR3: TGTGCCAGCAGCTCGCTAGCGGGGTTCCAAGAGACCCAGTACTTC.

For this clone: A much larger clone lies a single base off, so this may be a read error. The chain joins TRBV25-1 to TRBJ1-5; D is ambiguous. Germline CDR1 MGHDK, CDR2 SYGVNS. The CDR3 is made up of 16 amino acids. The V end was cut by 11 bases, the J end by 3 bases, with 23 bases between. CDR3 nucleotides: TGTGCCCGGACGTCATCCGTGGGAATCGACAATCAGCCCCAGCATTTT. Encoded protein: CARTSSVGIDNQPQHF.

V and J are TRBV10-1 and TRBJ2-5; D unclear. With 0 bases removed from V and 7 bases from J, the gap between germline ends came to 12 bases. CDR1 and CDR2 from the germline V gene are WNHNN and SYGVQD (reference sequence). The CDR3 consists of 14 residues. DNA for the CDR3: TGCGCCAGCAGTGAGTCGTCTAGATCGGGGACCCAGTACTTC. Translated, it gives CASSESSRSGTQYF.

The chain joins TRBV6-1 to TRBJ1-2, with 7 positions matching TRBD1. J gave up 4 bases and V 7 bases, and 6 bases lay outside the gene matches. CDR1 MNHNS and CDR2 SASEGT come from the germline V gene. CDR3 length equals 13 residues. The CDR3 reads CASKGGRAYGYTF. The CDR3 DNA sequence: TGTGCCAGCAAAGGGGGCCGGGCCTATGGCTACACCTTC.

The chain recombines TRBV5-1 with TRBJ1-3, with D unclear. Germline values: CDR1 SGHRS, CDR2 YFSETQ. V was shortened by 1 base and J by 0 bases, with 14 bases between the two germline ends. CDR3 size: 17 residues. The CDR3 DNA follows: TGCGCCAGCAGCTTGTATTTCGGCCGGTTCTCTGGAAACACCATATATTTT. The encoded protein is CASSLYFGRFSGNTIYF.

This clone was seen more than once but under ten times. The same CDR3 is also encoded by other DNA sequences in this sample. The chain recombines TRBV28 with TRBJ2-3; no firm D call. Germline V gene data show CDR1 as MDHEN and CDR2 as SYDVKM. The CDR3 runs 12 residues. Trimming removed 1 base at V and 3 bases at J, with 2 bases between. The CDR3 nucleotides are TGTGCCAGCAGTTTATCGACAGATACGCAGTATTTT. It encodes CASSLSTDTQYF.

As regards this clone: The same CDR3 is also encoded by other DNA sequences in this sample. This sequence joins TRBV28 and TRBJ1-2; no definite D call. CDR1 and CDR2 from the germline V gene are MDHEN and SYDVKM. The CDR3 length is 13 residues. V gave up 5 bases and J gave up 2 bases, with 9 bases separating them. The CDR3: CASSRGGNYGYTF. The CDR3 DNA sequence: TGTGCCAGCAGTCGGGGAGGGAACTATGGCTACACCTTC.

The rearrangement links TRBV6-5 to TRBJ1-4; a possible D gene is TRBD1 (5 bases). Trimming left V 0 bases short and J 8 bases short, with 10 bases between. The CDR3 length is 14 residues. Germline assignment: CDR1 MNHEY and CDR2 SVGAGI. CDR3: CASSYSGDGEKLFF. Written as DNA, the CDR3 is TGTGCCAGCAGTTACTCGGGGGACGGGGAAAAACTGTTTTTT.

The rearrangement links TRBV28 to TRBJ1-2; D call uncertain. This CDR3 has 12 residues. Germline CDR1 reads MDHEN; CDR2 reads SYDVKM. V was cut by 10 bases and J by 7 bases, with 16 bases left in between. The CDR3 bases are TGTGCCATCCGCGAATCCGTAGTTGGCTACACCTTC. It codes for CAIRESVVGYTF.

The V gene is TRBV6-6, the J gene TRBJ2-7; a weak D match, TRBD1 (7 bases). Germline values: CDR1 MNHNY, CDR2 SVGAGI (reference sequence). Trimming pared 7 bases from V and 5 bases from J, leaving 15 bases between. The CDR3 contains 13 residues. Here the CDR3 reads CASMTGGGDEQYF. The CDR3 region has the DNA TGTGCCAGCATGACCGGAGGGGGCGACGAGCAGTACTTC.

The V and J genes are TRBV11-2 and TRBJ1-1, with 7 bases that match TRBD1. This CDR3 has 12 amino acids. V gave up 5 bases and J gave up 8 bases; unmatched junction bases: 5. Germline values: CDR1 SGHAT, CDR2 FQNNGV. The CDR3 DNA reads as TGTGCCAGCAGCGACCAGGGGGAGGAAGCTTTCTTT. Its protein is CASSDQGEEAFF.

The CDR3 DNA sequence: TGTGCCAGCAGCTCGGGACAGTCTACCGGGGAGCTGTTTTTT. Its translation: CASSSGQSTGELFF. This chain uses TRBV9 with TRBJ2-2, with 7 positions matching TRBD1. The CDR3 totals 14 residues. CDR1 and CDR2 from the germline V gene are SGDLS and YYNGEE. J gave up 5 bases and V 4 bases, and 5 bases lay outside the gene matches.

Concerning this clone: Additional DNA sequences in this sample encode the identical CDR3. This rearrangement joins TRBV18 to TRBJ2-5; D may be TRBD1 (5 bases). The CDR3 covers 13 residues. Germline CDR1 KGHSH, CDR2 LQKENI. Trimming took off 3 bases at V and 2 bases at J, with 7 bases between the two ends. CDR3 residues: CASSPGRQETQYF. As DNA, the CDR3 is TGTGCCAGCTCACCGGGGCGGCAAGAGACCCAGTACTTC.

The V call is TRBV2, the J call TRBJ1-5, with a tentative D call TRBD1 (5 bases). There are 15 residues in the CDR3. V gave up 6 bases and J gave up 2 bases, with 14 bases separating them. Germline V lookup: CDR1 SNHLY, CDR2 FYNNEI. The DNA of the CDR3 is TGTGCCAGCAGGCCCGGGACGTTAGGCAATCAGCCCCAGCATTTT. It is translated as CASRPGTLGNQPQHF.

The chain combines TRBV5-1 with TRBJ2-5, with 9 bases identical to TRBD1. CDR1 and CDR2 from the germline V gene are SGHRS and YFSETQ. This CDR3 is built from 14 residues. Trimming cost V 4 bases and J 5 bases; bases outside gene matches: 6. For the CDR3, the DNA is TGCGCCAGCAGCCCGGCGGGACAGGGCGAGACCCAGTACTTC. It specifies CASSPAGQGETQYF.

This chain connects TRBV28 to TRBJ2-1, with TRBD1 matching over 11 bases. There are 16 residues in the CDR3. V dropped 7 bases and J dropped 3; count of bases not matched to a gene: 8. The germline gives CDR1 MDHEN, CDR2 SYDVKM. The DNA of the CDR3 is TGTGCCAGCATCCCCCCAGGGACAGGGGGCTACAATGAGCAGTTCTTC. This codes for CASIPPGTGGYNEQFF.

The rearrangement uses TRBV28 and TRBJ1-5; D gene unclear. There are 14 residues in the CDR3. Germline loops: CDR1 MDHEN, CDR2 SYDVKM. V was clipped by 6 bases and J by 3 bases, with 12 bases between them. The DNA for the CDR3 is TGTGCCAGCAGGCGACCCCTCGACAATCAGCCCCAGCATTTT. It yields the protein CASRRPLDNQPQHF.

This chain links TRBV9 with TRBJ2-7; D is uncertain. The V gene's germline CDR1 is SGDLS and CDR2 YYNGEE. V lost 3 bases, J lost 2 bases, and 9 bases lay in between. The CDR3 is 13 amino acids. CDR3 in DNA: TGTGCCAGCAGCGCCGGGCGAACCTACGAGCAGTACTTC. The encoded protein is CASSAGRTYEQYF.

To note about this clone: This may arise from a read error, as a much more abundant clone is one base away. The chain employs TRBV5-6 and TRBJ2-3; 10 nucleotides align to TRBD2. The CDR3 has 17 residues. CDR1 SGHDT and CDR2 YYEEEE come from the germline V gene. In DNA form, the CDR3 reads TGTGCCAGCAGCTGGACTAGCGGACATGCTAGCACAGATGCGCAGTATTTT. Protein sequence: CASSWTSGHASTDAQYF.

The rearrangement links TRBV28 to TRBJ2-3, with TRBD2 matching 13 bases. Germline assignment: CDR1 MDHEN and CDR2 SYDVKM. The V gene end was trimmed by 3 bases and the J gene end by 8 bases; junction bases not matched to a gene: 8. The CDR3 loop spans 16 amino acids. CDR3 sequence reads: CASSFSGLAGVSTQYF. The CDR3 DNA reads as TGTGCCAGCAGTTTCTCCGGACTAGCGGGAGTGAGTACGCAGTATTTT.

This sequence joins TRBV28 and TRBJ1-2; D is uncertain. Germline CDR1 MDHEN, CDR2 SYDVKM. V shed 5 bases and J shed 5 bases, with 12 bases lying between them. The CDR3 has 13 residues. The CDR3 DNA sequence: TGTGCCAGCAGTCGAACCCTAAAATATGGCTACACCTTC. Translating it yields CASSRTLKYGYTF.

J is TRBJ1-4 and V is TRBV5-6; TRBD1 might be the D (6 bases). Trimming removed 3 bases at V and 12 bases at J, with 18 bases between. The germline gives CDR1 SGHDT, CDR2 YYEEEE. The CDR3 is 14 amino acids. CDR3 sequence: CASSSRGGGKELFF. The CDR3 nucleotides are TGTGCCAGCAGCTCCCGGGGGGGCGGTAAGGAACTGTTTTTT.

The rearrangement uses TRBV7-9 and TRBJ2-2, with 8 bases identical to TRBD1. With 5 bases clipped from V and 2 bases from J, the junction kept 16 bases outside the gene matches. The germline CDR1 and CDR2 sequences are SEHNR and FQNEAQ (reference sequence). The length of the CDR3 is 19 residues. The CDR3 nucleotides read TGTGCCAGCAGCATGTTCGGGACAGGTTCCTTTCTTAACACCGGGGAGCTGTTTTTT. Translation gives CASSMFGTGSFLNTGELFF.

The chain employs TRBV14 and TRBJ2-2, with D possibly being TRBD1 (6 bases). The CDR3 totals 15 residues. Germline V CDR1 and CDR2: SGHDN, FVKESK. V shed 3 bases and J shed 2 bases, with 10 bases lying between them. This chain's CDR3 is CASSQMGQNTGELFF. Written as DNA, the CDR3 is TGTGCCAGCAGCCAGATGGGACAAAACACCGGGGAGCTGTTTTTT.

The chain links TRBV7-3 to TRBJ2-1; D not resolved. The CDR3 sequence is 13 residues long. V lost 2 bases to trimming and J lost 9 bases, with 11 bases between them. Germline assignment: CDR1 SGHTA and CDR2 FQGTGA. The CDR3, as DNA: TGTGCCAGCAGCTTATCTCCTCGCAGTGAGCAGTTCTTC. Its protein is CASSLSPRSEQFF.